This entry describes one TCR beta chain. Its antigen is not known. Rearranged V-D-J TRB sequences were amplified with a mixed TRB-A/B primer pool. TCRdb re-called the multiplex PCR reads with MiXCR, one entry per CDR3 protein. The sample lists 8,000 to 10,000 distinct CDR3 sequences; around 33% were seen once. This record belongs to a study of T cell repertoires in aging, cancer and after chemotherapy. The germline CDR1 and CDR2 sequences are LGHNA and YSLEER. V lost 0 bases to trimming and J lost 0 bases, with 14 bases between them. This CDR3 has 17 amino acids. General study findings and limits: In healthy donors, age-related TCR diversity loss mainly reflected lost richness. Across the chemotherapy interval, each cancer cohort showed higher median generation probability, suggesting thymic rebound.

The template was genomic DNA from peripheral blood, not RNA. The sequencing sample was made of blood. V and J are TRBV4-3 and TRBJ1-2; D gene ambiguous. The TCR comes from a human donor in good health. The CDR3 DNA reads as TGCGCCAGCAGCCAAGATACCCCCCGGACGGCTAACTATGGCTACACCTTC. Translation gives CASSQDTPRTANYGYTF.